Listed below are T cell receptor beta chains from one sample, sequenced in a study of T cell responses to AZD1222 COVID-19 vaccine. Profiled with immunoSEQ multiplex PCR; TCRdb holds only in-frame clones, not every one. The repertoire holds about 150,000 clones, with about nine tenths as singletons. The input for sequencing was peripheral blood, taken 28 days after the second AZD1222 dose. The receptors stem from an adult who received the AZD1222 COVID-19 vaccine. Each CDR3 is given with its conserved first and last residue. D genes are given only for firm matches. Some rows have no size entry. The others give once, few or many, or a class for an expanded clone.

d_call,j_call,clone_size,v_call,cdr3_nt,cdr3_aa
.,TRBJ2-2,few,TRBV7-8,TGTGCCAGCAGCTCCTTGGCAGGGGGGATTGCCGGGGAGCTGTTTTTT,CASSSLAGGIAGELFF
TRBD1,TRBJ1-4,.,TRBV18,TGTGCCAGCTCCCCGACAGGGGGGGTGGAAAAACTGTTTTTT,CASSPTGGVEKLFF
TRBD1,TRBJ1-6,.,TRBV7-6,TGTGCCAGCAGCTTAGACAGGGGAAGTACTTCACCCCTCCACTTT,CASSLDRGSTSPLHF
TRBD1,TRBJ1-2,.,TRBV11-2,TGTGCCAGCAGCTCCTTGACAGGGAGAACTTATGGCTACACCTTC,CASSSLTGRTYGYTF
TRBD1,TRBJ2-7,once,TRBV5-6,TGTGCCAGCAGCCGGACTACCCGGACAGGGGCCTACGAGCAGTACTTC,CASSRTTRTGAYEQYF
.,TRBJ1-3,.,TRBV12-1,TGTGCCAGCACCTTGGAGGGGCTTGGAAACACCATATATTTT,CASTLEGLGNTIYF
.,TRBJ1-5,.,TRBV19,TGTGCCAGTAGTATGCGGCAGGGCGGCCAGCCCCAGCATTTT,CASSMRQGGQPQHF
TRBD2,TRBJ2-1,.,TRBV2,TGTGCCAGCAGTTCTCTTGGGACTAGCGGGAGGGACAATGAGCAGTTCTTC,CASSSLGTSGRDNEQFF
.,TRBJ2-3,.,TRBV29-1,TGCAGCGTCATCCCTGGGGCAGGGGGGACAGATACGCAGTATTTT,CSVIPGAGGTDTQYF
.,TRBJ2-1,once,TRBV5-6,TGTGCCAGCAGCGAGAGCGGAAAAACCTACAATGAGCAGTTCTTC,CASSESGKTYNEQFF
.,TRBJ1-2,.,TRBV11-2,TGTGCCAGCAGCTTAGGAACAGGCAATTATGGCTACACCTTC,CASSLGTGNYGYTF
.,TRBJ1-2,.,TRBV2,TGTGCCAGCAGTGAGACGACCCCCTATGGCTACACCTTC,CASSETTPYGYTF
.,TRBJ1-2,.,TRBV7-8,TGTGCCAGCAGCCCAGCGGGGCGGGCGTATGGCTACACCTTC,CASSPAGRAYGYTF
.,TRBJ1-2,once,TRBV19,TGTGCCAGTAGTTTGATACAGGGTGACTATGGCTACACCTTC,CASSLIQGDYGYTF
TRBD2,TRBJ2-3,once,TRBV4-2,TGTGCCAGCAGCCAACAGACTAGCGGGAGTGGGGTTTGGATAGATACGCAGTATTTT,CASSQQTSGSGVWIDTQYF
.,TRBJ1-5,.,TRBV3-1/TRBV3-2,TGTGCCAGCAGCCAGGGATCTAGCAATCAGCCCCAGCATTTT,CASSQGSSNQPQHF
TRBD1,TRBJ2-7,.,TRBV7-8,TGTGCCAGCAGCTTAGCAGGAGGATGGGGACAGACCTACGAGCAGTACTTC,CASSLAGGWGQTYEQYF
TRBD2,TRBJ2-1,.,TRBV27,TGTGCCAGCAGTTATAGCGGGAGGGTCAATGAGCAGTTCTTC,CASSYSGRVNEQFF
.,TRBJ1-2,.,TRBV29-1,TGCAGCGTTGACAGGGGCTACACCTTC,CSVDRGYTF
.,TRBJ1-2,.,TRBV6-5,TGTGCCAGCAGTTACGGGGGGTTTCGGGGAAACTATGGCTACACCTTC,CASSYGGFRGNYGYTF
.,TRBJ1-3,.,TRBV4-3,TGCGCCAGCAGCCAGGAAGACAGCTCTGGAAACACCATATATTTT,CASSQEDSSGNTIYF
TRBD2,TRBJ2-1,.,TRBV4-1,TGCGCCAGCAGCCAAGGGGCGGGAGGGTCCTACAATGAGCAGTTCTTC,CASSQGAGGSYNEQFF
TRBD2,TRBJ2-7,few,TRBV7-9,TGTGCCAGCAGCCTCGGGACTAGCGCCTACGAGCAGTACTTC,CASSLGTSAYEQYF
TRBD2,TRBJ2-1,.,TRBV19,TGTGCCAGTAGCCCGCGGGAGGGAGTGCTCCACAATGAGCAGTTCTTC,CASSPREGVLHNEQFF
.,TRBJ2-5,.,TRBV6-2/TRBV6-3,TGTGCCAGCAGTTTCCCTGGACTGGGCGGTGAGACCCAGTACTTC,CASSFPGLGGETQYF
.,TRBJ1-1,.,TRBV5-1,TGCGCCAGCAGCTTAAGCAGGAGCCCCTTCATGAACACTGAAGCTTTCTTT,CASSLSRSPFMNTEAFF
.,TRBJ1-3,.,TRBV30,TGTGCCTGGAGTGGATCCGGGACCGGAAACACCATATATTTT,CAWSGSGTGNTIYF
TRBD2,TRBJ2-7,.,TRBV12-3/TRBV12-4,TGTGCCAGCAGTTTAGGGCGGGGGGACGAGCAGTACTTC,CASSLGRGDEQYF
.,TRBJ1-4,.,TRBV4-1,TGCGCCAGCAGCCACCCGGGACGGACTAATGAAAAACTGTTTTTT,CASSHPGRTNEKLFF
.,TRBJ1-2,.,TRBV19,TGTGCCAGTAGTTCGCTGCTTAACTATGGCTACACCTTC,CASSSLLNYGYTF
.,TRBJ1-4,.,TRBV7-9,TGTGCCAGCAGCGCCGTGGGCGGTGAAAAACTGTTTTTT,CASSAVGGEKLFF
.,TRBJ1-3,.,TRBV30,TGTGCAGCAGAAGCAAGACCTGGAAACACCATATATTTT,CAAEARPGNTIYF
TRBD2,TRBJ2-1,.,TRBV14,TGTGCCAGCAGCCACGAACCCCCGGGACTAGCCTCCTACAATGAGCAGTTCTTC,CASSHEPPGLASYNEQFF
TRBD1,TRBJ1-1,.,TRBV10-3,TGTGCCACCGAAAACGGACAGGGCGGGACTGAAGCTTTCTTT,CATENGQGGTEAFF
TRBD1,TRBJ1-2,.,TRBV7-9,TGTGCCAGCAGCCCGGGACAGAGAACTATCGATGGCTACACCTTC,CASSPGQRTIDGYTF
.,TRBJ1-2,.,TRBV7-2,TGTGCCAGCAGCTTACAGGGGCCGCCTAACTATGGCTACACCTTC,CASSLQGPPNYGYTF
.,TRBJ2-7,.,TRBV6-5,TGTGCCAGCCAATACGTGGGAGGCTACGAGCAGTACTTC,CASQYVGGYEQYF
TRBD2,TRBJ2-2,.,TRBV4-3,TGCGCCAGCAGCCTAATTAGCGGGCCCGGGGAGCTGTTTTTT,CASSLISGPGELFF
.,TRBJ2-1,.,TRBV5-6,TGTGCCAGCAGCTTGGGACAGAGCTCCTACAATGAGCAGTTCTTC,CASSLGQSSYNEQFF
TRBD1,TRBJ1-5,.,TRBV19,TGTGCCAGTAGTATGGGACAGGGAAGTCAGCCCCAGCATTTT,CASSMGQGSQPQHF
TRBD2,TRBJ2-2,.,TRBV11-3,TGTGCCAGCAGCCCGCCGGGGGGGCGAATTACCGGGGAGCTGTTTTTT,CASSPPGGRITGELFF
.,TRBJ2-2,.,TRBV5-1,TGCGCCAGCAGCATAAACACCGGGGAGCTGTTTTTT,CASSINTGELFF
.,TRBJ2-5,.,TRBV27,TGTGCCAGCAGTTTTGTCGGGGTGGGGGTGGAAGAGACCCAGTACTTC,CASSFVGVGVEETQYF
.,TRBJ2-7,.,TRBV29-1,TGCAGCGTTGAAGGGCAGGGTGGCTCTAGTCGGGACTACGAGCAGTACTTC,CSVEGQGGSSRDYEQYF
TRBD2,TRBJ2-1,.,TRBV6-2/TRBV6-3,TGTGCCAGCAGTTACGTGGCGGGAGGCTTAAGTAATGAGCAGTTCTTC,CASSYVAGGLSNEQFF
TRBD2,TRBJ2-3,.,TRBV27,TGTGCCAGCAGTCGCCTCGGAGCGGGACCCGCAGATACGCAGTATTTT,CASSRLGAGPADTQYF
TRBD1,TRBJ1-2,.,TRBV11-3,TGTGCCAGCAGCCCCGGGACAGGGGATTTTTCGGGCTACACCTTC,CASSPGTGDFSGYTF
.,TRBJ2-5,.,TRBV27,TGTGCCAGCAGTTTTAAACCCTTTCAGGAGACCCAGTACTTC,CASSFKPFQETQYF
.,TRBJ2-1,.,TRBV5-1,TGCGCCAGCAGCGCGAGCGGTCCCAATGAGCAGTTCTTC,CASSASGPNEQFF
TRBD2,TRBJ2-4,.,TRBV5-1,TGCGCCAGCAGCCCCCGGGGGACAGCACTAGCGGGAGTATTGGCCAAAAACATTCAGTACTTC,CASSPRGTALAGVLAKNIQYF
TRBD1,TRBJ1-2,.,TRBV7-3,TGTGCCAGCAGCTTAGGGGACAGGGGGCATGGCTACACCTTC,CASSLGDRGHGYTF
.,TRBJ1-4,.,TRBV4-1,TGCGCCAGCAGCCACCGCGTCGCAGGGTCCACTAATGAAAAACTGTTTTTT,CASSHRVAGSTNEKLFF
.,TRBJ2-7,.,TRBV21-1,TGTGCCAGCAGCAAAGGGGGGTTTCCGATCTACGAGCAGTACTTC,CASSKGGFPIYEQYF